These 24 T cell receptor beta chains were all obtained from the same sample, sequenced in a study of a mutant IDH1 vaccine in newly diagnosed glioma. The time point denotes: week 23, last vaccination. In the vaccine, a single dose held 300 ug of the mutant IDH1 20-mer peptide, along with topical imiquimod. Antigens of these TCRs are unknown. Method: immunoSEQ multiplex PCR; TCRdb's copy keeps in-frame clones and lacks some. The repertoire holds about 38,000 clones, with roughly 76% as singletons. The material was PBMCs, obtained from a glioma patient whose treatment included an IDH1 peptide vaccine. The receptors derive from a man in his forties with glioma.

The rearrangement joins TRBV15 to TRBJ2-5; D perhaps matches TRBD2 (6 bases). The CDR3 totals 14 residues. Trimming removed 1 base at V and 1 base at J, with 7 bases between. Germline lookup yields CDR1 LNHNV and CDR2 YYDKDF (reference sequence). The CDR3 sequence: CATSRAGLQETQYF. The CDR3 DNA follows: TGTGCCACCAGCAGAGCGGGACTCCAAGAGACCCAGTACTTC.

The gene calls are TRBV28 and TRBJ1-2, with D hard to call. The CDR3 is 12 residues long. V dropped 2 bases and J dropped 9 bases, with 10 bases sitting between them. CDR1 is MDHEN, CDR2 SYDVKM, per germline. CDR3 loop: CASSLRFGSYTF. In nucleotides, the CDR3 is TGTGCCAGCAGTTTAAGGTTTGGTAGCTACACCTTC.

V usage is TRBV30 and J usage is TRBJ1-4; 8 nucleotides agree with TRBD1. V was clipped by 1 base and J by 6 bases; unmatched bases: 4. This CDR3 spans 14 amino acids. Germline-derived CDR1 and CDR2 are GTSNPN and SVGIG (reference sequence). For the CDR3, the DNA is TGTGCCTGGAGTGCCTCGGACAGGGATGAAAAACTGTTTTTT. Its translation: CAWSASDRDEKLFF.

V and J are TRBV7-2 and TRBJ2-2; 13 nucleotides line up with TRBD2. Germline assignment: CDR1 SGHTA and CDR2 FQGNSA. The CDR3 has 19 amino acids. Losses at the gene ends were 7 bases for V and 0 bases for J; bases not matched to a gene: 11. CDR3 DNA sequence: TGTGCCAGCAACTTCAGGGGACTAGCGGGAAAGGCGAACACCGGGGAGCTGTTTTTT. Protein product: CASNFRGLAGKANTGELFF.

This chain connects TRBV5-4 to TRBJ2-5; either TRBD1 or TRBD2 may supply D (6 bases each). The J call is uncertain, as TRBJ2-7 better fits the DNA end. CDR1 is SGHNT, CDR2 YYREEE, per germline (reference sequence). The length of the CDR3 is 15 residues. The CDR3 coding sequence is TGTGCCAGCAGCCCCTTCCTGCGGGACAACTACGAGCAGTACTTC. This sequence encodes CASSPFLRDNYEQYF.

The CDR3, as DNA: TGTGCCAGTAGTATTGGGCACAACAAGGTAGAGACCCAGTACTTC. Translated, it gives CASSIGHNKVETQYF. This chain connects TRBV19 to TRBJ2-5, with unresolved D. This CDR3 is 15 amino acids long. Trimming removed 3 bases at V and 4 bases at J, with 15 bases between. Germline assignment: CDR1 LNHDA and CDR2 SQIVND (reference sequence).

The V and J genes are TRBV4-2 and TRBJ2-7, with D perhaps matching TRBD2 (6 bases). Germline CDR1 reads LGHNA; CDR2 reads YNFKEQ. This CDR3 has 13 amino acids. Between the trimmed V and J ends, which lost 4 bases and 5 bases, there was a span of 12 bases. The CDR3 nucleotides are TGTGCCAGCAGCCCGGGGGTCGGAGACGAGCAGTACTTC. As protein: CASSPGVGDEQYF.

The rearrangement uses TRBV10-1 and TRBJ2-2, with a possible D match to TRBD2 (6 bases). In germline, CDR1 is WNHNN, CDR2 SYGVQD (reference sequence). V gave up 5 bases and J gave up 6 bases, with 7 bases separating them. This CDR3 has 12 amino acids. The chain's CDR3 is CASSSGAGELFF. For the CDR3, the DNA is TGCGCCAGCAGTTCGGGGGCCGGGGAGCTGTTTTTT.

CDR3: CSAREADTQYF. CDR3 DNA: TGCAGTGCTAGAGAGGCAGATACGCAGTATTTT. This chain links TRBV20-1 with TRBJ2-3; no firm D call. CDR3 length: 11 amino acids. Trimming removed 0 bases from V and 4 bases from J, with 2 bases in between. The germline CDR1 and CDR2 sequences are DFQATT and SNEGSKA (reference sequence).

This clone was detected only once. The V call is TRBV7-2, the J call TRBJ2-7, with TRBD1 matching over 7 bases. V shed 2 bases and J 2 bases; nucleotides not matched to a gene: 12. The CDR3 is 17 residues long. Germline V lookup: CDR1 SGHTA, CDR2 FQGNSA. The CDR3 bases are TGTGCCAGCAGCTTAAACTTTTTCGGACAGGCCCCCTACGAGCAGTACTTC. As protein: CASSLNFFGQAPYEQYF.

V is TRBV30 and J is TRBJ1-2; 9 bases fit TRBD1. The CDR3 sequence is 15 residues long. The J segment lost 0 bases and the V segment lost 6 bases, leaving 8 bases of the junction unmatched. The germline V gene has CDR1 GTSNPN and CDR2 SVGIG (reference sequence). The CDR3 protein is CACKDRGRSNYGYTF. For the CDR3, the DNA is TGTGCCTGTAAAGACAGGGGGAGGTCTAACTATGGCTACACCTTC.

The rearrangement joins TRBV15 to TRBJ2-2; D not certain. Germline V lookup: CDR1 LNHNV, CDR2 YYDKDF (reference sequence). This CDR3 comprises 13 residues. Trimming took 4 bases from V and 6 from J, leaving 9 bases between them. Here the CDR3 DNA reads TGTGCCACCAGCACCCTAGTCGCCGGGGAGCTGTTTTTT. Translating gives CATSTLVAGELFF.

This clone is a singleton in its sample. CDR3 protein: CASTTDAGGTEAFF. CDR3 nucleotides: TGTGCCAGCACGACGGACGCGGGAGGCACTGAAGCTTTCTTT. This chain connects TRBV18 to TRBJ1-1; D uncertain. V shed 8 bases and J shed 4 bases, with 17 bases lying between them. This CDR3 contains 14 residues. The germline gives CDR1 KGHSH, CDR2 LQKENI.

This chain links TRBV5-6 with TRBJ1-2; D gene ambiguous. There are 15 residues in the CDR3. V dropped 1 base and J dropped 2 bases, with 12 bases sitting between them. Germline CDR1 reads SGHDT; CDR2 reads YYEEEE. CDR3 DNA sequence: TGTGCCAGCAGCTTGTATCCAGGAGTAAACTATGGCTACACCTTC. This codes for CASSLYPGVNYGYTF.

The rearrangement uses TRBV2 and TRBJ2-5; 8 bases map to TRBD1. The V gene end was trimmed by 7 bases and the J gene end by 5 bases; junction bases not matched to a gene: 9. The CDR3 spans 14 residues. CDR1 and CDR2 (germline): SNHLY, FYNNEI. CDR3 region: CASTKPDRVETQYF. CDR3 sequence (DNA): TGTGCCAGCACCAAGCCGGACAGGGTTGAGACCCAGTACTTC.

This clone was detected only once. CDR3 region: CASRSGGGTYEQYF. The CDR3 region has the DNA TGTGCCAGTAGAAGTGGGGGGGGAACCTACGAGCAGTACTTC. The chain joins TRBV19 to TRBJ2-7; 7 nucleotides line up with TRBD2. V shed 6 bases and J 2 bases; nucleotides not matched to a gene: 7. Germline V gene sequence: CDR1 LNHDA, CDR2 SQIVND (reference sequence). This CDR3 contains 14 residues.

This clone was observed a few times. The chain is built from TRBV30 and TRBJ1-4; 9 bases are shared with TRBD1. Per the germline V gene, CDR1 is GTSNPN and CDR2 is SVGIG (reference sequence). Unmatched junction bases numbered 6, after V lost 2 bases and J lost 8 bases. The CDR3 has 14 amino acids. The CDR3 region is CAWSPGTGREKLFF. CDR3 DNA: TGTGCCTGGAGTCCCGGGACAGGGAGGGAAAAACTGTTTTTT.

V and J are TRBV2 and TRBJ1-1; 8 bases are shared with TRBD1. This CDR3 spans 13 amino acids. Trimming cost V 9 bases and J 1 base; bases outside gene matches: 4. Germline V gene lookup returns CDR1 SNHLY and CDR2 FYNNEI. CDR3 amino acids: CASSGGPNTEAFF. The CDR3 DNA reads as TGTGCCAGTTCAGGGGGCCCGAACACTGAAGCTTTCTTT.

This clone occurred once. This rearrangement joins TRBV29-1 to TRBJ2-1; D is unresolved. With 3 bases removed from V and 9 bases from J, the gap between germline ends came to 9 bases. The CDR3 spans 11 residues. Germline V gives CDR1 SQVTM, CDR2 ANQGSEA. Here the CDR3 DNA reads TGCAGCGTTGACAGAATCAGTGAGCAGTTCTTC. Amino acids: CSVDRISEQFF.

The rearrangement joins TRBV28 to TRBJ2-7; perhaps TRBD2 as D (6 bases). The germline V and J ends were trimmed by 3 bases and 4 bases, with 16 bases remaining between them. Germline V lookup: CDR1 MDHEN, CDR2 SYDVKM. This CDR3 contains 15 residues. The CDR3 here is CASSLGGAWEYEQYF. CDR3 DNA sequence: TGTGCCAGCAGTTTGGGCGGGGCCTGGGAGTACGAGCAGTACTTC.

The CDR3 loop is CASRHRGPQETQYF. CDR3 coding DNA: TGTGCCAGCAGGCACAGGGGCCCACAAGAGACCCAGTACTTC. The rearrangement links TRBV7-9 to TRBJ2-5; 7 bases are shared with TRBD1. CDR1 is SEHNR, CDR2 FQNEAQ, per germline (reference sequence). After removal of 6 bases from V and 2 bases from J, the junction contained 6 bases not matched to a gene. The CDR3 contains 14 residues.

The V gene is TRBV6-1, the J gene TRBJ1-1; D gene uncertain. V was trimmed by 0 bases and J by 5 bases, leaving 10 bases between them. CDR1 and CDR2 (germline): MNHNS, SASEGT. This CDR3 spans 14 amino acids. The CDR3 loop reads CASSEAGGGTEAFF. CDR3 nucleotide sequence: TGTGCCAGCAGTGAAGCGGGAGGTGGGACTGAAGCTTTCTTT.

V usage is TRBV11-3 and J usage is TRBJ2-2; TRBD2 matches 7 bases. The trim removed 3 bases at V and 5 bases at J, leaving 6 bases unmatched. CDR1 and CDR2 (germline): SGHNT, YENEEA. This CDR3 has 15 amino acids. The CDR3 loop is CASSFQGGRTGELFF. The CDR3 DNA sequence: TGTGCCAGCAGCTTCCAGGGAGGGCGGACCGGGGAGCTGTTTTTT.

The chain couples TRBV4-3 to TRBJ2-7; D unclear. The CDR3 length is 16 residues. CDR1 is LGHNA and CDR2 is YSLEER in the germline V gene. Trimming shortened V by 2 bases and J by 3 bases, and 17 bases separated the two germline ends. The CDR3 DNA follows: TGCGCCAGCAGCCAATTGGCGGAAGGCGAAGACTACGAGCAGTACTTC. It translates to CASSQLAEGEDYEQYF.